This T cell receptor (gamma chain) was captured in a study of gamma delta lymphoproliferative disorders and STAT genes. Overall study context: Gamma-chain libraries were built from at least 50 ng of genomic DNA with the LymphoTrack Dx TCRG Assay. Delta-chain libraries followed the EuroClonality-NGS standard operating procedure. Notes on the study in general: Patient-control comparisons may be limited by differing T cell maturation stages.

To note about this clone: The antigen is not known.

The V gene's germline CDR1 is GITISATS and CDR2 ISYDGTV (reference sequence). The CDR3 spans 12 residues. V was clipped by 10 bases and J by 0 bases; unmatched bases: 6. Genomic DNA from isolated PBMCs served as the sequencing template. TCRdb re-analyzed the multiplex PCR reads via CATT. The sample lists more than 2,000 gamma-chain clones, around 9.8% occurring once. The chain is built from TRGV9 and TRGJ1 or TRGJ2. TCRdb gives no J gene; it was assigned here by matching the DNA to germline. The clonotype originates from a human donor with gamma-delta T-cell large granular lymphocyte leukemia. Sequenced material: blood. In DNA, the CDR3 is TGTGCCTTCGAGTCGAATTATTATAAGAAACTCTTT. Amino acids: CAFESNYYKKLF.